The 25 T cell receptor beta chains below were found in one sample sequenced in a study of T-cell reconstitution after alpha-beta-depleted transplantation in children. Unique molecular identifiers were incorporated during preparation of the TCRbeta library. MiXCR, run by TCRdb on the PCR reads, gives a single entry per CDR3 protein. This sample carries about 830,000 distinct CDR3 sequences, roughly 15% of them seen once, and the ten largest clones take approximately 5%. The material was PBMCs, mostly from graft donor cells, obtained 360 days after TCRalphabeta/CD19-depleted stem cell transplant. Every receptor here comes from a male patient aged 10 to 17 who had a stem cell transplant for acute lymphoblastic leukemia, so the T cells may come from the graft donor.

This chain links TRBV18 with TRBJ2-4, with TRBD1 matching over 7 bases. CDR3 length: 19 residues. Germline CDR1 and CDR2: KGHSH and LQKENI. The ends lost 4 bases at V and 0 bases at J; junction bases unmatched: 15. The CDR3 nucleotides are TGTGCCAGCTCACTAAAAGACAGGGAAGTGCCCATAGCCAAAAACATTCAGTACTTC. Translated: CASSLKDREVPIAKNIQYF.

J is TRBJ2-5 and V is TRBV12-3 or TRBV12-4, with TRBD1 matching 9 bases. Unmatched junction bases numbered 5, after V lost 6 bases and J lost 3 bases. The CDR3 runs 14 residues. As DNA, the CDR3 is TGTGCCAGCAGGGGACAGGGTTCAAAAGAGACCCAGTACTTC. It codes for CASRGQGSKETQYF.

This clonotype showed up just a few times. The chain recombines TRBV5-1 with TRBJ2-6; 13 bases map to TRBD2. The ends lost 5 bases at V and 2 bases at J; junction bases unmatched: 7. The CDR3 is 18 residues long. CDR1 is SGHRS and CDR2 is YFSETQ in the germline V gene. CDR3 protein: CASSFKLAGGAGANVLTF. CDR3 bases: TGCGCCAGCAGTTTTAAACTAGCGGGAGGGGCTGGGGCCAACGTCCTGACTTTC. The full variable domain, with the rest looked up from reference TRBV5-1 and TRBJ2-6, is KAGVTQTPRYLIKTRGQQVTLSCSPISGHRSVSWYQQTPGQGLQFLFEYFSETQRNKGNFPGRFSGRQFSNSRSEMNVSTLELGDSALYLCASSFKLAGGAGANVLTFGAGSRLTVL.

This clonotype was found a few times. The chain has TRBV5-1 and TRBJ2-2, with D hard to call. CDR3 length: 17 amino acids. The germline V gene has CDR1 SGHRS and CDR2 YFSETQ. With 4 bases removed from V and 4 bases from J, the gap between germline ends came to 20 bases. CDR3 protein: CASSLVGVRYSTGELFF. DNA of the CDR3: TGCGCCAGCAGCCTCGTTGGAGTTCGGTATAGCACCGGGGAGCTGTTTTTT.

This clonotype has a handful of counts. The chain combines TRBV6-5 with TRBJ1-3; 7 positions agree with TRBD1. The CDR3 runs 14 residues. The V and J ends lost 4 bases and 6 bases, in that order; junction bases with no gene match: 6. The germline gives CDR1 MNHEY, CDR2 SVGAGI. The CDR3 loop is CASSFRGRENTIYF. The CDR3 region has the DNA TGTGCCAGCAGTTTTAGGGGGCGTGAAAACACCATATATTTT.

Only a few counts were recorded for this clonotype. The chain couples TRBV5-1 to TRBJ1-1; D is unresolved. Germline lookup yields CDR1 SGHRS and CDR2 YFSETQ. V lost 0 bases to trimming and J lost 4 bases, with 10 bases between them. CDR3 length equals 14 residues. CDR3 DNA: TGCGCCAGCAGCTTGGGACCGGATGGCACTGAAGCTTTCTTT. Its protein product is CASSLGPDGTEAFF.

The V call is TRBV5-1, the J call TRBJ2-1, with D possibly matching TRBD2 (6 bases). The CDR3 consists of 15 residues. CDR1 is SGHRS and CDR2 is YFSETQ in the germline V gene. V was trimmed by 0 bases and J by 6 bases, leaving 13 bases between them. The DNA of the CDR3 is TGCGCCAGCAGCTTGGTACGGGAGAGGGGCAATGAGCAGTTCTTC. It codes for CASSLVRERGNEQFF.

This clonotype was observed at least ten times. The DNA for the CDR3 is TGCAGTGCTGGGAACAGGGGAGAGACCGGGGAGCTGTTTTTT. Translation: CSAGNRGETGELFF. The chain has TRBV20-1 and TRBJ2-2; 7 bases map to TRBD1. This CDR3 is built from 14 residues. Trimming at V came to 5 bases and at J to 5 bases, leaving 8 bases not matched to a gene. Germline V gene sequence: CDR1 DFQATT, CDR2 SNEGSKA (reference sequence).

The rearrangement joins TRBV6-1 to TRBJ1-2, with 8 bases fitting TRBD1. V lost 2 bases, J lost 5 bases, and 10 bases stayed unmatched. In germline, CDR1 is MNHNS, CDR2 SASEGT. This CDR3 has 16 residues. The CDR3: CASSEQPGQGEYGYTF. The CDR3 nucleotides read TGTGCCAGCAGTGAACAACCCGGACAGGGAGAATATGGCTACACCTTC.

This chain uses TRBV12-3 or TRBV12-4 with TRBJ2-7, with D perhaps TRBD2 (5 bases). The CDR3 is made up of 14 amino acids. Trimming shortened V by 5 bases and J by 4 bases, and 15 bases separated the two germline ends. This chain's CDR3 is CASSGGLEVYEQYF. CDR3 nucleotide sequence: TGTGCCAGCAGTGGTGGACTGGAGGTTTACGAGCAGTACTTC.

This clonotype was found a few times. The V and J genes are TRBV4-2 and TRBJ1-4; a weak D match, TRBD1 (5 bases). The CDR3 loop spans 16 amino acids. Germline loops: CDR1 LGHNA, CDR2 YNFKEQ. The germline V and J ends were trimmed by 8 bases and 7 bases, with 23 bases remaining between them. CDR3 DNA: TGTGCCAGCGGATCCTCGAGAGGGTTTAGGGGTGAAAAACTGTTTTTT. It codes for CASGSSRGFRGEKLFF.

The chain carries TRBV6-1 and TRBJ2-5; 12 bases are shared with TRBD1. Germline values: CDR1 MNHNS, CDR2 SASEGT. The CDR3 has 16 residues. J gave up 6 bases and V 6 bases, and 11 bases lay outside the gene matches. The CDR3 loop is CASSRIPGQGAKTQYF. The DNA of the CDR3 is TGTGCCAGCAGCCGCATTCCGGGACAGGGGGCAAAGACCCAGTACTTC.

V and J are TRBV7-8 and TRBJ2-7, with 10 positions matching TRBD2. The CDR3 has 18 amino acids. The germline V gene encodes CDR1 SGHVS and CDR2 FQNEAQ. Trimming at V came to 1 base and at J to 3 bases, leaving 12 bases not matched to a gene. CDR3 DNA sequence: TGTGCCAGCAGCTTAGGAGGGTCGGTCACTAGCGGGGACTACGAGCAGTACTTC. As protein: CASSLGGSVTSGDYEQYF.

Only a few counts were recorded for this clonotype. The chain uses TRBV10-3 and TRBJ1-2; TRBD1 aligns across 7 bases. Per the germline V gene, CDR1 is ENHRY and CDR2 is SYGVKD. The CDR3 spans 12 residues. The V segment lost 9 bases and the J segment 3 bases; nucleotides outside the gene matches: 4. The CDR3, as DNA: TGTGCCATTGGGGGACAGTACTATGGCTACACCTTC. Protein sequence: CAIGGQYYGYTF.

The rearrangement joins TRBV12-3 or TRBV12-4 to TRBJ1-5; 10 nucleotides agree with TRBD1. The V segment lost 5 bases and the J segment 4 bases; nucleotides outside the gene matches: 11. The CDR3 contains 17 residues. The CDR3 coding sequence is TGTGCCAGCAGTGCGCGACAGGGGGCTAAAGGGAATCAGCCCCAGCATTTT. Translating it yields CASSARQGAKGNQPQHF.

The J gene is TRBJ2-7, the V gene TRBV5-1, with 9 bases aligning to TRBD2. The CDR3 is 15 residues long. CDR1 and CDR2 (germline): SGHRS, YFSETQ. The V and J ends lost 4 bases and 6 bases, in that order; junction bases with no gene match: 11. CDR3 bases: TGCGCCAGCAGCCCATTAGCGGGAGCTCCCTCCGAGCAGTACTTC. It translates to CASSPLAGAPSEQYF.

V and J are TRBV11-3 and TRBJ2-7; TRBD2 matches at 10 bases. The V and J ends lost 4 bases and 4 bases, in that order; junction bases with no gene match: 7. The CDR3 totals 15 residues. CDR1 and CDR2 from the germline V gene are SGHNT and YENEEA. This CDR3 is CASSYPSGRLYEQYF. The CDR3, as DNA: TGTGCCAGCAGCTATCCTAGCGGGAGACTTTACGAGCAGTACTTC.

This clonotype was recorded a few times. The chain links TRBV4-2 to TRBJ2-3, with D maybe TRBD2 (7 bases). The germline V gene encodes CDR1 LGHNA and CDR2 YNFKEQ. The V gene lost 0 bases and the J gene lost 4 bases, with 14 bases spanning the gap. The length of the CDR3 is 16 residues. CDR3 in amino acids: CASSQDPSGTSDTQYF. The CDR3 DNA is TGTGCCAGCAGCCAAGATCCCAGCGGGACATCAGATACGCAGTATTTT.

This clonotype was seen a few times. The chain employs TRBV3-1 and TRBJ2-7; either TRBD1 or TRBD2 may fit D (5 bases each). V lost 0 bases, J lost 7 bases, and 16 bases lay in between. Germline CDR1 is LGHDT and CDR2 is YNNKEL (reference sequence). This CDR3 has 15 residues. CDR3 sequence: CASSQDGTWALEQYF. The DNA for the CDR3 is TGTGCCAGCAGCCAAGATGGGACGTGGGCTCTGGAGCAGTACTTC.

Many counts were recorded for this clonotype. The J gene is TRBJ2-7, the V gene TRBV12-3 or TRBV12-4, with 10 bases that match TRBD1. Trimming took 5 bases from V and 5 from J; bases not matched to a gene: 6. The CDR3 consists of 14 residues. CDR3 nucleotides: TGTGCCAGCAGTCCCTGGGACAGGGGCGACGAGCAGTACTTC. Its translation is CASSPWDRGDEQYF.

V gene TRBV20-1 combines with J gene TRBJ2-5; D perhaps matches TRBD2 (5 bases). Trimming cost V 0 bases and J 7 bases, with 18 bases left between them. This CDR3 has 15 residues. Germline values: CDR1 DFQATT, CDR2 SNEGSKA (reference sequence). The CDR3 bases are TGCAGTGCTAGAGATCGGCAGCGGCAGTGGGGGACCCAGTACTTC. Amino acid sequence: CSARDRQRQWGTQYF.

The CDR3 DNA follows: TGTGCCACCAGCAGAGATCCCCCCAGGTGGGGTTCCCCATCCTACAATGAGCAGTTCTTC. It codes for CATSRDPPRWGSPSYNEQFF. The V gene is TRBV15, the J gene TRBJ2-1; D remains unclear. CDR1 LNHNV and CDR2 YYDKDF come from the germline V gene (reference sequence). Trimming shortened V by 0 bases and J by 1 base, and 22 bases separated the two germline ends. The CDR3 has 20 residues.

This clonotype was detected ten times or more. CDR3: CASSAYSVYFAYEQYF. The CDR3 nucleotides read TGTGCCAGCAGTGCTTATAGCGTATATTTTGCCTACGAGCAGTACTTC. The V gene is TRBV27, the J gene TRBJ2-7, with D possibly matching TRBD2 (5 bases). CDR1 MNHEY and CDR2 SMNVEV come from the germline V gene (reference sequence). The length of the CDR3 is 16 residues. Trimming left V 5 bases short and J 2 bases short, with 19 bases between.

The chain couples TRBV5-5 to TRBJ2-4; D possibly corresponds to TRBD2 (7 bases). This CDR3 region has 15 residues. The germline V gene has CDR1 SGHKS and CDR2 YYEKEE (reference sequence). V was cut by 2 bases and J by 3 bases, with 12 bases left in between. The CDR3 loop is CASSFVGGGKNIQYF. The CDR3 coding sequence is TGTGCCAGCAGCTTCGTAGGGGGGGGCAAAAACATTCAGTACTTC.

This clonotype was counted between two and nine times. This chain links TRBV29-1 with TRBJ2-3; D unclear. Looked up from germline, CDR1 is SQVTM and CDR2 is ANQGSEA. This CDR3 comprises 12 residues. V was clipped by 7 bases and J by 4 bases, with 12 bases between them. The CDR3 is CSAGLFADTQYF. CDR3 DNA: TGCAGCGCAGGATTGTTCGCAGATACGCAGTATTTT.